This TCR beta chain was obtained from a study of PD-L1 blockade in urothelial cancer. Study background: Atezolizumab (1,200 mg intravenously every 3 weeks) began in the mid-2010s for patients. Patients' prior chemotherapy regimens numbered 0 to 3. Typically, measured as a median, blood samples had 140,000 or so T cells.

This CDR3 contains 17 residues. In germline, CDR1 is SGHRS, CDR2 YFSETQ. V was clipped by 3 bases and J by 2 bases; unmatched bases: 10. TCRdb's copy holds only in-frame clones and misses some; the assay was immunoSEQ multiplex PCR. The sample gives about 120,000 clones, more than 75% of which show up once; 2% to 2.5% is in the top ten. Time point reported: peripheral blood 6 weeks after treatment start. Patients presented with locally advanced or metastatic urothelial carcinoma. The chain is built from TRBV5-1 and TRBJ2-5; TRBD2 matches 10 bases. The sample consisted of PBMCs, taken around atezolizumab (anti-PD-L1) treatment. This TCR was recovered from a man over 45 with urothelial cancer. CDR3 DNA sequence: TGCGCCAGCAGCTCCGGCTCGCTAGCGGGAGCTCAAGAGACCCAGTACTTC. It translates to CASSSGSLAGAQETQYF. Full variable domain (missing parts from reference TRBV5-1 and TRBJ2-5): KAGVTQTPRYLIKTRGQQVTLSCSPISGHRSVSWYQQTPGQGLQFLFEYFSETQRNKGNFPGRFSGRQFSNSRSEMNVSTLELGDSALYLCASSSGSLAGAQETQYFGPGTRLLVL.